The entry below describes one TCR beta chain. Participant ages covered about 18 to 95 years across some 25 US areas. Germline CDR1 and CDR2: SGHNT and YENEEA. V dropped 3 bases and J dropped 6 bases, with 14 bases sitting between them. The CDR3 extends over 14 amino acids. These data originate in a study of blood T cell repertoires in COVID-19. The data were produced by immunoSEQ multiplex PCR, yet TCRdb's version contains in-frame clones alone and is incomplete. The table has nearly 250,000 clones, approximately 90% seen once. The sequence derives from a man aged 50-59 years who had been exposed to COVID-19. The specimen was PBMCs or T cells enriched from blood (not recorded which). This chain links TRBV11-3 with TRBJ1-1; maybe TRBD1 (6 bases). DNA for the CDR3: TGTGCCAGCAGCTTTAAAGTAACAGGGTCTGAAGCTTTCTTT. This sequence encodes CASSFKVTGSEAFF. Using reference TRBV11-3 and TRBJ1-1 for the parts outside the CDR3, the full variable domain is EAGVVQSPRYKIIEKKQPVAFWCNPISGHNTLYWYLQNLGQGPELLIRYENEEAVDDSQLPKDRFSAERLKGVDSTLKIQPAELGDSAVYLCASSFKVTGSEAFFGQGTRLTVV.